This T cell receptor beta chain was documented in a study of shared clonotypes between healthy human individuals. Looking at the study overall: Per-donor plates numbered three CD4 naive, three CD4 memory, two CD8 naive and one CD8 memory. Study-level results: Across subsets, estimated richness was generally greater for naive than for memory populations. A limitation of the genetic and exposure-history diversity represented arose from few donors.

TCRdb keeps only in-frame clones here, not all; method: immunoSEQ multiplex PCR. The table shows 630,000 or so clones, with roughly 98% occurring only once. The CDR3 is 15 residues long. The germline V gene has CDR1 PRHDT and CDR2 FYEKMQ (reference sequence). V was trimmed by 6 bases and J by 0 bases, leaving 12 bases between them. A remark on this clone: Its antigen is currently unknown.

Naivety among CD8 cells was defined by CD45RO negativity and positive CCR7 selection, thereby excluding terminally differentiated effector memory CD45RA+ cells. The source is a man aged 30 to 45 in good health. V gene TRBV13 combines with J gene TRBJ1-3; D is uncertain. The sample was naive CD8+ T cells sorted from blood. The CDR3 loop reads CASSGGGFSGNTIYF. The DNA for the CDR3 is TGTGCCAGCAGTGGAGGTGGGTTCTCTGGAAACACCATATATTTT.